Shown below are 26 T cell receptor beta chains from a single sample sequenced in a study of blood T cell repertoires in COVID-19. The data were produced by immunoSEQ multiplex PCR, yet TCRdb's version contains in-frame clones alone and is incomplete. Here the sample spans about 89,000 clones, 86% being singletons. The sample comprised peripheral blood. These receptors originate from a man at least 80 years old with active or convalescent COVID-19.

This chain joins TRBV20-1 and TRBJ1-2; no clear D gene. The V gene's germline CDR1 is DFQATT and CDR2 SNEGSKA (reference sequence). V shed 1 base and J shed 11 bases, with 8 bases lying between them. This CDR3 comprises 10 residues. This chain's CDR3 is CSARVSMYTF. CDR3 nucleotides: TGCAGTGCTAGAGTGTCCATGTACACCTTC.

The chain joins TRBV6-5 to TRBJ1-4, with 9 positions matching TRBD1. J was trimmed by 7 bases and V by 6 bases; bases with no gene match: 6. The CDR3 loop spans 14 amino acids. CDR1 is MNHEY and CDR2 is SVGAGI in the germline V gene. CDR3 loop: CASRDRGSGEKLFF. In DNA form, the CDR3 reads TGTGCCAGCAGGGACAGGGGAAGTGGTGAAAAACTGTTTTTT.

This sequence joins TRBV5-5 and TRBJ2-5, with TRBD1 matching 7 bases. The CDR3 length is 13 residues. Germline loops: CDR1 SGHKS, CDR2 YYEKEE (reference sequence). With V trimmed by 5 bases and J by 2 bases, 3 bases remained unmatched. The CDR3 nucleotides read TGTGCCAGCAGTCAGGGGGTACAAGAGACCCAGTACTTC. Amino acids: CASSQGVQETQYF.

This chain connects TRBV5-5 to TRBJ1-6; 9 bases line up with TRBD1. The CDR3 loop spans 14 amino acids. V lost 3 bases, J lost 9 bases, and 4 bases stayed unmatched. Germline lookup yields CDR1 SGHKS and CDR2 YYEKEE (reference sequence). This CDR3 reads CASSWDRVGSPLHF. The DNA of the CDR3 is TGTGCCAGCAGCTGGGACAGGGTTGGTTCACCCCTCCACTTT.

This rearrangement joins TRBV19 to TRBJ2-2; TRBD1 is a possible D gene (5 bases). The ends were cut back, 8 bases at V and 6 bases at J, with 22 bases in the middle. Germline CDR1 reads LNHDA; CDR2 reads SQIVND (reference sequence). The CDR3 has 16 residues. CDR3 nucleotide sequence: TGTGCCAGTCGCTGGGCGGACACTGTTTCCCCCGGGGAGCTGTTTTTT. Translation: CASRWADTVSPGELFF.

V and J are TRBV4-2 and TRBJ2-7; TRBD2 agrees at 8 bases. CDR1 is LGHNA and CDR2 is YNFKEQ in the germline V gene. V lost 4 bases and J lost 4; bases outside the gene matches: 9. This CDR3 comprises 15 residues. The CDR3 here is CASSLFSGKLYEQYF. The CDR3, as DNA: TGTGCCAGCAGCCTTTTTAGCGGGAAGTTATACGAGCAGTACTTC.

The CDR3 bases are TGTGCCACCAGTGATCAGAAACCGGGACTAGACCCTGGGGCCAACGTCCTGACTTTC. Translating it yields CATSDQKPGLDPGANVLTF. The chain recombines TRBV24-1 with TRBJ2-6; 8 nucleotides agree with TRBD2. The ends lost 3 bases at V and 2 bases at J; junction bases unmatched: 11. Germline CDR1 is KGHDR and CDR2 is SFDVKD. This CDR3 region has 19 residues.

The gene calls are TRBV2 and TRBJ1-4; maybe TRBD1 (6 bases). Looked up from germline, CDR1 is SNHLY and CDR2 is FYNNEI. This CDR3 contains 14 residues. Between the trimmed V and J ends, which lost 3 bases and 8 bases, there was a span of 13 bases. The DNA for the CDR3 is TGTGCCAGCAGTGATCTGGGGGCAGGGGAAAAACTGTTTTTT. It yields the protein CASSDLGAGEKLFF.

V usage is TRBV15 and J usage is TRBJ2-3, with 7 bases fitting TRBD2. Germline V gene data show CDR1 as LNHNV and CDR2 as YYDKDF (reference sequence). Germline trimming cut 0 bases from V and 6 bases from J; bases unmatched to any gene: 9. CDR3 length equals 16 residues. The CDR3 DNA is TGTGCCACCAGCAGAGATGTTCTTGCGGGAGTGGATACGCAGTATTTT. This translates into CATSRDVLAGVDTQYF.

This clone was seen just once. The chain couples TRBV4-2 to TRBJ2-7; 7 positions agree with TRBD2. Germline CDR1 LGHNA, CDR2 YNFKEQ. The CDR3 contains 15 residues. Trimming took 1 base from V and 0 from J; bases not matched to a gene: 3. CDR3 sequence (DNA): TGTGCCAGCAGCCAAGGTCGCGGGAGCTCCTACGAGCAGTACTTC. This gives the protein CASSQGRGSSYEQYF.

In this sample, this clone turned up a few times. The rearrangement links TRBV14 to TRBJ2-1, with D unresolved. Germline V lookup: CDR1 SGHDN, CDR2 FVKESK. V lost 2 bases and J lost 10, with 9 bases in between. The CDR3 covers 12 residues. CDR3 in amino acids: CASSQYGGEQFF. In nucleotides, the CDR3 is TGTGCCAGCAGCCAATACGGCGGAGAGCAGTTCTTC.

The genes are TRBV12-3 or TRBV12-4 and TRBJ2-7; 7 nucleotides agree with TRBD1. Trimming took 5 bases from V and 1 from J; bases not matched to a gene: 2. There are 13 residues in the CDR3. The CDR3 spells CASSPGQSYEQYF. The CDR3 nucleotides are TGTGCCAGCAGTCCGGGACAGTCCTACGAGCAGTACTTC.

This rearrangement joins TRBV3-1 (or the pseudogene TRBV3-2) to TRBJ2-1; 11 bases agree with TRBD2. The junction had 8 bases not matched to a gene; V was cut back by 0 bases and J by 1 base. Germline V gene sequence: CDR1 LGHDT, CDR2 YNNKEL (reference sequence). The CDR3 has 19 amino acids. As DNA, the CDR3 is TGTGCCAGCAGCCAAGATGTGATAGCGGGAGGGGAGTCCTACAATGAGCAGTTCTTC. Translating gives CASSQDVIAGGESYNEQFF.

The V gene is TRBV4-2, the J gene TRBJ2-6; TRBD2 agrees at 8 bases. V shed 5 bases and J 1 base; nucleotides not matched to a gene: 10. This CDR3 contains 18 residues. CDR1 is LGHNA, CDR2 YNFKEQ, per germline. The CDR3 coding sequence is TGTGCCAGCAGCGAGCGAAGCGGGGGCTTTTCTGGGGCCAACGTCCTGACTTTC. Its translation: CASSERSGGFSGANVLTF.

The V call is TRBV12-3 or TRBV12-4, the J call TRBJ1-2; 7 bases fit TRBD1. The CDR3 is 13 residues long. V lost 5 bases, J lost 8 bases, and 8 bases stayed unmatched. The CDR3 coding sequence is TGTGCCAGCAGTCTCGGACAGGAGGAGGGCTACACCTTC. This translates into CASSLGQEEGYTF.

This chain connects TRBV18 to TRBJ2-2; 7 bases are a match to TRBD1. This CDR3 comprises 17 residues. Per the germline V gene, CDR1 is KGHSH and CDR2 is LQKENI. The V and J ends lost 2 bases and 1 base, in that order; junction bases with no gene match: 7. The CDR3: CASSPARQGVNTGELFF. CDR3 nucleotide sequence: TGTGCCAGCTCACCAGCGAGACAGGGAGTGAACACCGGGGAGCTGTTTTTT.

The gene calls are TRBV28 and TRBJ2-1, with a possible D match to TRBD1 (6 bases). Trimming removed 6 bases at V and 6 bases at J, with 18 bases between. From germline, CDR1 is MDHEN and CDR2 SYDVKM. CDR3 length: 15 amino acids. The CDR3 DNA follows: TGTGCCAGCAGCCCCCCGGTAGTAGGGGGCAATGAGCAGTTCTTC. Translating gives CASSPPVVGGNEQFF.

In this sample, this clone turned up a few times. This chain links TRBV5-5 with TRBJ2-3; 9 bases are shared with TRBD2. V lost 3 bases to trimming and J lost 2 bases; unmatched junction nucleotides: 10. Germline V gene lookup returns CDR1 SGHKS and CDR2 YYEKEE (reference sequence). The CDR3 length is 17 residues. CDR3 nucleotides: TGTGCCAGCAGCTGGGGGAGCGGCGGGAGGGCCACAGATACGCAGTATTTT. It is translated as CASSWGSGGRATDTQYF.

The chain has TRBV5-1 and TRBJ1-2; 9 bases map to TRBD1. V was clipped by 2 bases and J by 4 bases; unmatched bases: 3. This CDR3 comprises 14 residues. Germline CDR1 SGHRS, CDR2 YFSETQ. CDR3 sequence: CASSFTGGAYGYTF. The CDR3 coding sequence is TGCGCCAGCAGCTTTACAGGGGGCGCCTATGGCTACACCTTC.

The V call is TRBV27, the J call TRBJ1-1; possible D gene TRBD1, 6 bases. The CDR3 is made up of 16 amino acids. CDR1 MNHEY and CDR2 SMNVEV come from the germline V gene (reference sequence). V lost 5 bases to trimming and J lost 4 bases, with 20 bases between them. The CDR3 region has the DNA TGTGCCAGCAGTCAGGGGTCCCTGGAAGTACGCACTGAAGCTTTCTTT. The encoded protein is CASSQGSLEVRTEAFF.

This clone has more than one count but fewer than ten. The V gene is TRBV27, the J gene TRBJ2-7; tentatively, D is TRBD2 (5 bases). Trimming took off 3 bases at V and 4 bases at J, with 10 bases between the two ends. The CDR3 runs 13 residues. Germline-derived CDR1 and CDR2 are MNHEY and SMNVEV (reference sequence). The CDR3 DNA sequence: TGTGCCAGCAGTTTTTCGGGGAATTACGAGCAGTACTTC. The encoded protein is CASSFSGNYEQYF.

The chain recombines TRBV6-5 with TRBJ2-1; the D is unclear. The CDR3 length is 15 residues. V lost 8 bases and J lost 0, with 14 bases in between. Germline loops: CDR1 MNHEY, CDR2 SVGAGI. CDR3 nucleotides: TGTGCCAGCTACCCCCGCGTGAGCTCCTACAATGAGCAGTTCTTC. Protein product: CASYPRVSSYNEQFF.

The chain recombines TRBV6-4 with TRBJ2-2; D may be TRBD2 (6 bases). V lost 0 bases, J lost 1 base, and 9 bases lay in between. CDR1 is MRHNA and CDR2 is SNTAGT in the germline V gene. The CDR3 contains 16 residues. The CDR3 DNA is TGTGCCAGCAGTGACTCGTGGGGGGTGAACACCGGGGAGCTGTTTTTT. Protein: CASSDSWGVNTGELFF.

This clone was counted only a few times. The rearrangement uses TRBV7-3 and TRBJ2-1; TRBD2 aligns across 9 bases. The germline CDR1 and CDR2 sequences are SGHTA and FQGTGA. This CDR3 is 15 amino acids long. The V and J ends lost 4 bases and 5 bases, in that order; junction bases with no gene match: 6. This chain's CDR3 is CASSSTSGGNNEQFF. The CDR3 DNA follows: TGTGCCAGCAGCTCGACTAGCGGAGGGAACAATGAGCAGTTCTTC.

The V and J genes are TRBV28 and TRBJ2-1, with 9 bases aligning to TRBD1. The CDR3 is 15 residues long. V was clipped by 6 bases and J by 6 bases; unmatched bases: 9. Looked up from germline, CDR1 is MDHEN and CDR2 is SYDVKM. The CDR3 DNA is TGTGCCAGCAGCGCGGACAGGGGCTCGTCCAATGAGCAGTTCTTC. Residues: CASSADRGSSNEQFF. Combining the CDR3 with reference TRBV28 and TRBJ2-1 gives the whole variable domain DVKVTQSSRYLVKRTGEKVFLECVQDMDHENMFWYRQDPGLGLRLIYFSYDVKMKEKGDIPEGYSVSREKKERFSLILESASTNQTSMYLCASSADRGSSNEQFFGPGTRLTVL.

This clone turned up a few times. The chain has TRBV28 and TRBJ2-2, with TRBD2 identical over 12 bases. The length of the CDR3 is 14 residues. The trim removed 8 bases at V and 5 bases at J, leaving 3 bases unmatched. Germline loops: CDR1 MDHEN, CDR2 SYDVKM. CDR3 loop: CASSTSGSTGELFF. The CDR3 DNA follows: TGTGCCAGCTCGACTAGCGGGAGTACCGGGGAGCTGTTTTTT.